One sample yielded the 22 T cell receptor beta chains listed below, sequenced in a study of T-cell reconstitution after alpha-beta-depleted transplantation in children. The authors prepared the TCRbeta library with unique molecular identifiers. TCRdb used MiXCR to reprocess the PCR reads, holding one entry per CDR3 protein. Of about 400,000 distinct CDR3 sequences in the sample, approximately 12% were seen once. Source: PBMCs, taken from the stem cell graft. Every receptor here comes from a human donor who donated a stem cell graft to a child with Fanconi anemia.

This chain links TRBV19 with TRBJ1-1; D gene ambiguous. Germline lookup yields CDR1 LNHDA and CDR2 SQIVND (reference sequence). CDR3 length: 13 amino acids. Between the trimmed V and J ends, which lost 3 bases and 1 base, there was a span of 6 bases. The CDR3 sequence: CASSMLANTEAFF. CDR3 nucleotides: TGTGCCAGTAGTATGCTCGCGAACACTGAAGCTTTCTTT.

This clonotype came up many times. The chain recombines TRBV12-3 or TRBV12-4 with TRBJ1-2; D remains unclear. CDR3 size: 12 residues. V gave up 5 bases and J gave up 0 bases, with 4 bases separating them. The DNA for the CDR3 is TGTGCCAGCAGTACCCCTAACTATGGCTACACCTTC. It is translated as CASSTPNYGYTF.

The rearrangement uses TRBV30 and TRBJ2-1; a weak D match, TRBD2 (5 bases). Between the trimmed V and J ends, which lost 8 bases and 8 bases, there was a span of 13 bases. Germline CDR1 and CDR2: GTSNPN and SVGIG (reference sequence). The CDR3 loop spans 11 amino acids. In nucleotides, the CDR3 is TGTGCCCTTTCTAGCATCCATGAGCAGTTCTTC. This gives the protein CALSSIHEQFF.

This clonotype was detected many times. This sequence joins TRBV19 and TRBJ1-5; no clear D gene. V lost 4 bases and J lost 0, with 4 bases in between. Germline values: CDR1 LNHDA, CDR2 SQIVND (reference sequence). The CDR3 sequence is 13 residues long. CDR3 residues: CASSKDSNQPQHF. The CDR3, as DNA: TGTGCCAGTAGTAAAGATAGCAATCAGCCCCAGCATTTT. The whole variable domain, remainder taken from reference TRBV19 and TRBJ1-5, is DGGITQSPKYLFRKEGQNVTLSCEQNLNHDAMYWYRQDPGQGLRLIYYSQIVNDFQKGDIAEGYSVSREKKESFPLTVTSAQKNPTAFYLCASSKDSNQPQHFGDGTRLSIL.

The chain carries TRBV3-1 and TRBJ2-1; D is ambiguous. V was pared by 4 bases and J by 10 bases, with 14 bases between. This CDR3 comprises 13 residues. Germline V gene lookup returns CDR1 LGHDT and CDR2 YNNKEL (reference sequence). The CDR3 sequence is CASSPLSGGEQFF. CDR3 DNA sequence: TGTGCCAGCAGCCCTCTTTCGGGCGGCGAGCAGTTCTTC.

The V call is TRBV7-8, the J call TRBJ2-5; D is undetermined. V was clipped by 3 bases and J by 5 bases, with 13 bases between them. Germline lookup yields CDR1 SGHVS and CDR2 FQNEAQ. The CDR3 covers 14 residues. The CDR3: CASSLSGRGETQYF. CDR3 DNA: TGTGCCAGCAGCTTGTCGGGCCGTGGGGAGACCCAGTACTTC. Full variable domain (outside the CDR3, taken from reference TRBV7-8 and TRBJ2-5): GAGVSQSPRYKVAKRGQDVALRCDPISGHVSLFWYQQALGQGPEFLTYFQNEAQLDKSGLPSDRFFAERPEGSVSTLKIQRTQQEDSAVYLCASSLSGRGETQYFGPGTRLLVL.

This clonotype was picked up a small number of times. CDR3 bases: TGTGCCAGCAGTTTTGGCCAGCGGGGCGGGGAGCTGTTTTTT. Protein: CASSFGQRGGELFF. V usage is TRBV12-3 or TRBV12-4 and J usage is TRBJ2-2; TRBD2 matches at 7 bases. The length of the CDR3 is 14 residues. Trimming removed 3 bases from V and 7 bases from J; junction bases left unmatched: 5.

The rearrangement uses TRBV5-1 and TRBJ2-5; the D is unclear. Germline assignment: CDR1 SGHRS and CDR2 YFSETQ. The V gene lost 0 bases and the J gene lost 4 bases, with 13 bases spanning the gap. CDR3 length equals 15 residues. CDR3 protein: CASSLVPTKGETQYF. DNA for the CDR3: TGCGCCAGCAGCTTGGTACCTACAAAGGGAGAGACCCAGTACTTC.

This clonotype was counted at least ten times. The chain employs TRBV12-3 or TRBV12-4 and TRBJ1-1; D is unresolved. Trimming removed 3 bases at V and 0 bases at J, with 8 bases between. The CDR3 spans 14 residues. The CDR3 is CASSLYSMNTEAFF. CDR3 in DNA: TGTGCCAGCAGTTTGTACAGCATGAACACTGAAGCTTTCTTT.

This clonotype was seen repeatedly, ten times or more. The chain has TRBV3-1 and TRBJ1-5, with D hard to call. The CDR3 is made up of 14 amino acids. V shed 4 bases and J shed 7 bases, with 14 bases lying between them. Germline V gene lookup returns CDR1 LGHDT and CDR2 YNNKEL (reference sequence). The DNA for the CDR3 is TGTGCCAGCAGCCCTACTCGTCTGGCCCAGCCCCAGCATTTT. Amino acid sequence: CASSPTRLAQPQHF.

Many counts were recorded for this clonotype. The CDR3 spells CASSVAMTSYNEQFF. Written as DNA, the CDR3 is TGTGCCAGCAGCGTAGCTATGACCTCCTACAATGAGCAGTTCTTC. The V call is TRBV9, the J call TRBJ2-1; D gene ambiguous. The V gene's germline CDR1 is SGDLS and CDR2 YYNGEE. The CDR3 contains 15 residues. V lost 0 bases and J lost 0, with 7 bases in between.

The V gene is TRBV11-2, the J gene TRBJ2-1; possible D gene TRBD2, 7 bases. V dropped 5 bases and J dropped 10 bases, with 15 bases sitting between them. Germline V gene sequence: CDR1 SGHAT, CDR2 FQNNGV. The CDR3 has 13 amino acids. The CDR3 reads CASSRTRGGEQFF. DNA for the CDR3: TGTGCCAGCAGCCGTACCAGGGGAGGGGAGCAGTTCTTC.

This clonotype was picked up a small number of times. The chain employs TRBV20-1 and TRBJ1-1; D might be TRBD1 (6 bases). Germline-derived CDR1 and CDR2 are DFQATT and SNEGSKA (reference sequence). The CDR3 contains 13 residues. The ends were cut back, 6 bases at V and 1 base at J, with 12 bases in the middle. The CDR3 spells CSATRDKNTEAFF. DNA of the CDR3: TGCAGTGCCACCCGGGACAAGAACACTGAAGCTTTCTTT.

Ten or more counts support this clonotype. The J gene is TRBJ1-2, the V gene TRBV3-1; a possible D gene is TRBD1 (5 bases). V was trimmed by 1 base and J by 4 bases, leaving 10 bases between them. In germline, CDR1 is LGHDT, CDR2 YNNKEL (reference sequence). This CDR3 has 14 residues. CDR3: CASSQGQTFYGYTF. Here the CDR3 DNA reads TGTGCCAGCAGCCAAGGACAGACGTTCTATGGCTACACCTTC.

This clonotype occurred a few times. The rearrangement uses TRBV12-3 or TRBV12-4 and TRBJ2-2; D possibly corresponds to TRBD2 (6 bases). Trimming left V 3 bases short and J 6 bases short, with 14 bases between. The CDR3 contains 15 residues. The CDR3 is CASSFAGRRAGELFF. CDR3 sequence (DNA): TGTGCCAGCAGTTTTGCAGGGAGGAGGGCCGGGGAGCTGTTTTTT.

This chain connects TRBV4-2 to TRBJ2-5; D may correspond to TRBD1 or TRBD2 (6 bases each). This CDR3 region has 17 residues. Trimming took 0 bases from V and 4 from J, leaving 18 bases between them. Germline V lookup: CDR1 LGHNA, CDR2 YNFKEQ. CDR3: CASSQEATGAGTETQYF. CDR3 DNA: TGTGCCAGCAGCCAAGAAGCAACGGGGGCCGGGACAGAGACCCAGTACTTC.

The chain links TRBV30 to TRBJ2-7; D possibly corresponds to TRBD2 (6 bases). V lost 0 bases and J 1 base, leaving 7 bases between the germline ends. The CDR3 runs to 13 residues. Germline V gene lookup returns CDR1 GTSNPN and CDR2 SVGIG (reference sequence). For the CDR3, the DNA is TGTGCCTGGAGTGTTGGAGGGTCCTACGAGCAGTACTTC. Translated: CAWSVGGSYEQYF.

There are a few counts of this clonotype. The chain joins TRBV4-3 to TRBJ2-5; D is unresolved. CDR1 and CDR2 (germline): LGHNA, YSLEER. This CDR3 spans 13 amino acids. V gave up 1 base and J gave up 3 bases, with 6 bases separating them. The CDR3 bases are TGCGCCAGCAGCCAAGGCCGGGAAGAGACCCAGTACTTC. As protein: CASSQGREETQYF.

This sequence joins TRBV4-3 and TRBJ2-5; possibly TRBD2 for D (5 bases). The germline gives CDR1 LGHNA, CDR2 YSLEER. V was trimmed by 1 base and J by 5 bases, leaving 11 bases between them. The CDR3 spans 14 residues. This CDR3 is CASSQARGWETQYF. CDR3 sequence (DNA): TGCGCCAGCAGCCAAGCCCGGGGTTGGGAGACCCAGTACTTC.

The table lists this clonotype with many counts. This chain uses TRBV29-1 with TRBJ2-1; D call uncertain. With 2 bases removed from V and 7 bases from J, the gap between germline ends came to 6 bases. Germline V gene data show CDR1 as SQVTM and CDR2 as ANQGSEA. This CDR3 is 11 amino acids long. CDR3 sequence: CSVERSNEQFF. Written as DNA, the CDR3 is TGCAGCGTTGAAAGGTCGAATGAGCAGTTCTTC.

This clonotype showed up just a few times. The rearrangement uses TRBV5-1 and TRBJ2-3; 7 bases are a match to TRBD1. V dropped 4 bases and J dropped 1; count of bases not matched to a gene: 9. The CDR3 totals 16 residues. Per the germline V gene, CDR1 is SGHRS and CDR2 is YFSETQ. The CDR3 protein is CASSRDSPSRTDTQYF. CDR3 bases: TGCGCCAGCAGCCGGGACAGCCCAAGCCGCACAGATACGCAGTATTTT.

In this sample, this clonotype turned up many times. The rearrangement uses TRBV27 and TRBJ2-3; TRBD2 aligns across 7 bases. V shed 11 bases, J shed 6 bases, and the junction held 11 bases outside the gene matches. CDR3 length equals 13 residues. Germline CDR1 is MNHEY and CDR2 is SMNVEV (reference sequence). For the CDR3, the DNA is TGTGCCGTAGCGGGCAGGGCGGTGGATACGCAGTATTTT. Protein product: CAVAGRAVDTQYF.